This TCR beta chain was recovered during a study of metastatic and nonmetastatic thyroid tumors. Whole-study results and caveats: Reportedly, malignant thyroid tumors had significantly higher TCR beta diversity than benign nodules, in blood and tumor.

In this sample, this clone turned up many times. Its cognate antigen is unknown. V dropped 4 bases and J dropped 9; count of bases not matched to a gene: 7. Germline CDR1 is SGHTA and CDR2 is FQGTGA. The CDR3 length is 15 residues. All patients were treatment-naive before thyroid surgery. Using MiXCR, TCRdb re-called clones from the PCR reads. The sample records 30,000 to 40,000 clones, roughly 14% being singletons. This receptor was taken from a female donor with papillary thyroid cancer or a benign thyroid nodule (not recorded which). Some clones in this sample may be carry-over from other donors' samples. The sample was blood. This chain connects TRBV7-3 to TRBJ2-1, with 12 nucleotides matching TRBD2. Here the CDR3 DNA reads TGTGCCAGCAGCTCGACTAGCGGGAGCTTTCCTGAGCAGTTCTTC. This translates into CASSSTSGSFPEQFF. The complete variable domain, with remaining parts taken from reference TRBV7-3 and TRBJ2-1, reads GAGVSQTPSNKVTEKGKYVELRCDPISGHTALYWYRQSLGQGPEFLIYFQGTGAADDSGLPNDRFFAVRPEGSVSTLKIQRTERGDSAVYLCASSSTSGSFPEQFFGPGTRLTVL.